This TCR gamma chain derives from a study of gamma-delta T cells after stem cell transplantation. J was trimmed by 5 bases and V by 1 base; bases with no gene match: 5. The germline CDR1 and CDR2 sequences are VINAFY and YDVSNSKD. The CDR3 loop spans 13 amino acids. TCRdb re-called the RT-PCR reads through CATT. The table records nearly 600 gamma-chain clones, 15% to 20% of them present only once. The receptor's source is a human donor. It is not recorded whose cells these are; they may come from a transplant donor. The sample taken for sequencing was gamma-delta T cells. The V and J genes are TRGV5 and TRGJ1 or TRGJ2. No J segment appears in TCRdb, so it was assigned here by matching the sequence to germline. The CDR3 DNA sequence: TGTGCCACCTGGGACAGACCCCATTATAAGAAACTCTTT. It specifies CATWDRPHYKKLF.